This record looks at one TCR beta chain sequence and its context. Its antigen is unknown. This specimen belongs to a study of cytomegalovirus exposure and HLA in healthy donors. Study-wide context: HLA-typed donors contributed around 85 million unique TCRs, which were held in an early data release.

The CDR3 totals 15 residues. V lost 3 bases, J lost 4 bases, and 15 bases lay in between. In germline, CDR1 is SGHTA, CDR2 FQGNSA. This PCR relied on a set of 60 Vbeta primers and 13 Jbeta primers. The authors' processing: It was a later analysis that counted tens of millions of unique TCR beta chains, of which some 10 million were shared. Using immunoSEQ multiplex PCR, the repertoire was profiled, and TCRdb retains in-frame clones only, with some absent. V, J and clone size are those of that table, while D and trimming were read from the DNA. This sample has 140,000 to 150,000 clones, with about 80% found just once. Study-level results: From TCR beta sequences, most subjects' HLA-A and HLA-B alleles were reportedly predicted accurately. At a 0.05 false discovery rate, a later analysis found around 17,000 TCR beta sequences to be associated with HLA alleles.

The sample consisted of PBMCs. The chain uses TRBV7-2 and TRBJ1-1; TRBD1 is a possible D gene (5 bases). This TCR derives from a man aged 40-49 years in good health and CMV-seronegative. The CDR3 nucleotides are TGTGCCAGCAGCTTTAAGGAGGGGAGGCTCACTGAAGCTTTCTTT. Translated, it gives CASSFKEGRLTEAFF.